This T cell receptor (beta chain) was profiled in a study of T cell responses to AZD1222 COVID-19 vaccine. Whole-study results and caveats: Clonal diversity was possibly underestimated; the donors were predominantly white British and more often female.

Per the germline V gene, CDR1 is WNHNN and CDR2 is SYGVQD (reference sequence). The V segment lost 4 bases and the J segment 5 bases; nucleotides outside the gene matches: 8. The CDR3 is 14 amino acids. Clones were sequenced by immunoSEQ multiplex PCR, and TCRdb holds only the in-frame ones, with some missing. This sample has 110,000 to 150,000 clones; around nine tenths occur once, and the top ten carry roughly 3.2%. This clone was counted between two and nine times. Its target is not known. Material: peripheral blood, obtained on day 0 of AZD1222 vaccination. V and J are TRBV10-1 and TRBJ2-7; 7 bases align to TRBD1. The source of this sequence is an adult in good health. The CDR3 nucleotides read TGCGCCAGCAGTGGGCCACAGGGGTTACACGAGCAGTACTTC. This encodes CASSGPQGLHEQYF.